The sequence of this T cell receptor beta chain was determined in a study of blood T cell repertoires in COVID-19. Turning to the study itself: Sources were T cells, B-cell-depleted T cells, or PBMCs; the material itself was cDNA or gDNA.

In the original processing: Counts of nucleated cells, estimated from reference gene primer amplification, were obtained. Sequencing was performed with immunoSEQ multiplex PCR; in TCRdb, only in-frame clones are kept and a portion is missing. V, J and clone size reflect that table, while D and trimming were determined from the DNA. The sample lists tens of thousands of clones, around 87% seen once, with approximately 2.9% in the top ten. CDR3 length equals 14 residues. Germline V gene sequence: CDR1 GTSNPN, CDR2 SVGIG (reference sequence). V shed 3 bases and J 5 bases; nucleotides not matched to a gene: 3.

The sample was peripheral blood. This TCR derives from a man aged 50 or older with acute or convalescent COVID-19. This rearrangement joins TRBV30 to TRBJ1-6; 8 nucleotides align to TRBD1. CDR3 protein: CAWRRQGNNSPLHF. CDR3 coding DNA: TGTGCCTGGAGGAGACAGGGGAATAATTCACCCCTCCACTTT.